Listed here are 32 T cell receptor beta chains from one sample, sequenced in a study of T cell repertoires in cytomegalovirus infection. TCRdb used MiXCR to reprocess the reads, holding one entry per CDR3 protein. Among some 700,000 distinct CDR3 sequences listed, 35% were seen once. The specimen sequenced was PBMCs. The receptors originated from a human donor in good health (CMV status not recorded). Some clones in this sample may be carry-over from other donors' samples.

This clonotype came up a few times. This rearrangement joins TRBV7-2 to TRBJ2-7; TRBD1 aligns across 12 bases. Germline assignment: CDR1 SGHTA and CDR2 FQGNSA. V was pared by 3 bases and J by 2 bases, with 2 bases of the junction left unmatched. The CDR3 has 15 amino acids. The CDR3 nucleotides read TGTGCCAGCAGCTTCCGGGACAGGGGGCCCTACGAGCAGTACTTC. This encodes CASSFRDRGPYEQYF.

There are a few counts of this clonotype. The CDR3 coding sequence is TGTGCCAGCAGACCCAAACTTCACCCTAACGCAGATACGCAGTATTTT. Its protein product is CASRPKLHPNADTQYF. The V gene is TRBV7-2, the J gene TRBJ2-3; D call uncertain. The CDR3 covers 16 residues. Trimming removed 6 bases from V and 4 bases from J, with 20 bases in between. From germline, CDR1 is SGHTA and CDR2 FQGNSA.

The J gene is TRBJ2-7, the V gene TRBV28, with TRBD1 matching 9 bases. Losses at the gene ends were 6 bases for V and 4 bases for J; bases not matched to a gene: 10. The CDR3 is 15 amino acids. Germline V lookup: CDR1 MDHEN, CDR2 SYDVKM. The CDR3 sequence: CASSRPGQGIYEQYF. The CDR3 DNA sequence: TGTGCCAGCAGCAGACCGGGACAGGGTATTTACGAGCAGTACTTC.

The genes are TRBV14 and TRBJ1-1; possibly TRBD1 for D (5 bases). This CDR3 comprises 15 residues. CDR1 is SGHDN, CDR2 FVKESK, per germline. V lost 0 bases and J lost 1, with 9 bases in between. The DNA for the CDR3 is TGTGCCAGCAGCCAAGATCGGAGGGGGAACACTGAAGCTTTCTTT. Translating gives CASSQDRRGNTEAFF. The variable domain in full, completed from reference TRBV14 and TRBJ1-1, reads EAGVTQFPSHSVIEKGQTVTLRCDPISGHDNLYWYRRVMGKEIKFLLHFVKESKQDESGMPNNRFLAERTGGTYSTLKVQPAELEDSGVYFCASSQDRRGNTEAFFGQGTRLTVV.

This clonotype was found once. The gene calls are TRBV3-1 and TRBJ1-1; the D gene is possibly TRBD1 (5 bases). The CDR3 is 17 amino acids. The germline V and J ends were trimmed by 1 base and 0 bases, with 15 bases remaining between them. Germline CDR1 reads LGHDT; CDR2 reads YNNKEL (reference sequence). CDR3 coding DNA: TGTGCCAGCAGCCAAGCCCCTAGGGGTCCCCTGAACACTGAAGCTTTCTTT. Its translation is CASSQAPRGPLNTEAFF.

The chain couples TRBV28 to TRBJ1-2; the D is unclear. V was pared by 2 bases and J by 4 bases, with 8 bases between. Germline V CDR1 and CDR2: MDHEN, SYDVKM. The CDR3 is 13 residues long. Here the CDR3 reads CASSLRRSYGYTF. The DNA of the CDR3 is TGTGCCAGCAGTTTACGGCGGTCCTATGGCTACACCTTC.

The chain employs TRBV5-1 and TRBJ2-3; TRBD1 aligns across 8 bases. Trimming took 8 bases from V and 5 from J; bases not matched to a gene: 10. This CDR3 is built from 14 residues. Per germline, CDR1 SGHRS and CDR2 YFSETQ. The CDR3 DNA sequence: TGCGCCAGTACGACAGGGGCCACGCAAGATACGCAGTATTTT. Protein product: CASTTGATQDTQYF.

This chain connects TRBV19 to TRBJ2-7; D might be TRBD1 (6 bases). V lost 3 bases and J lost 2, with 8 bases in between. CDR1 and CDR2 (germline): LNHDA, SQIVND (reference sequence). The CDR3 runs 13 residues. CDR3 DNA: TGTGCCAGTAGTATTAACAGGGCCTACGAGCAGTACTTC. Protein: CASSINRAYEQYF.

This clonotype came up many times. This chain uses TRBV28 with TRBJ1-5; D gene ambiguous. Germline V gives CDR1 MDHEN, CDR2 SYDVKM. With 6 bases removed from V and 5 bases from J, the gap between germline ends came to 5 bases. The CDR3 loop spans 11 amino acids. The CDR3 DNA follows: TGTGCCAGCAGCCATGATCAGCCCCAGCATTTT. Residues: CASSHDQPQHF.

In this sample, this clonotype turned up a few times. The V call is TRBV7-2, the J call TRBJ2-2; D may be TRBD1 (5 bases). CDR1 SGHTA and CDR2 FQGNSA come from the germline V gene. V was cut by 5 bases and J by 0 bases, with 7 bases left in between. CDR3 length: 14 residues. The CDR3 coding sequence is TGTGCCAGCAGCGAGACAGCGAACACCGGGGAGCTGTTTTTT. Encoded protein: CASSETANTGELFF.

This clonotype turned up a few times. V is TRBV6-1 and J is TRBJ2-2; 9 bases align to TRBD1. Germline CDR1 and CDR2: MNHNS and SASEGT. V was pared by 3 bases and J by 7 bases, with 9 bases of the junction left unmatched. The CDR3 runs 16 residues. The CDR3 nucleotides are TGTGCCAGCAGTGATAGGACAGGGGTGAAAATCGGGGAGCTGTTTTTT. Protein product: CASSDRTGVKIGELFF.

The chain recombines TRBV12-3 or TRBV12-4 with TRBJ1-5, with D perhaps TRBD1 (6 bases). The CDR3 totals 17 residues. V was shortened by 2 bases and J by 2 bases, with 16 bases between the two germline ends. The CDR3 DNA sequence: TGTGCCAGCAGTTTAAGGCACACCAAGGGGGGCAATCAGCCCCAGCATTTT. Protein product: CASSLRHTKGGNQPQHF.

To note about this clonotype: This sequence may be a read error, since a much larger clone differs from it by one base. The chain recombines TRBV7-2 with TRBJ1-5; possible D gene TRBD1, 6 bases. This CDR3 has 16 residues. Germline V CDR1 and CDR2: SGHTA, FQGNSA. The CDR3 DNA follows: TGTGCCAGCAGCTTAGGGGGGACACATAGCAATCAGCCCCAGCCTTTT. The encoded protein is CASSLGGTHSNQPQPF.

V gene TRBV7-2 combines with J gene TRBJ2-5, with 7 bases lining up with TRBD2. Germline assignment: CDR1 SGHTA and CDR2 FQGNSA. V was clipped by 2 bases and J by 5 bases; unmatched bases: 8. This CDR3 contains 15 residues. CDR3 in DNA: TGTGCCAGCAGCTTACGAGGGAGGGCCTATGAGACCCAGTACTTC. Translated: CASSLRGRAYETQYF.

This chain connects TRBV28 to TRBJ2-7; the D gene is possibly TRBD2 (5 bases). V lost 3 bases to trimming and J lost 2 bases, with 11 bases between them. The V gene's germline CDR1 is MDHEN and CDR2 SYDVKM. CDR3 size: 14 residues. CDR3 residues: CASSFISGAYEQYF. CDR3 DNA: TGTGCCAGCAGTTTTATCAGCGGCGCCTACGAGCAGTACTTC.

This chain uses TRBV6-6 with TRBJ2-7; TRBD1 aligns across 10 bases. Trimming at V came to 5 bases and at J to 5 bases, leaving 6 bases not matched to a gene. The CDR3 is 14 residues long. Germline-derived CDR1 and CDR2 are MNHNY and SVGAGI (reference sequence). In nucleotides, the CDR3 is TGTGCCAGCAGTGGCGACAGGGGGCGAGACGAGCAGTACTTC. Its protein is CASSGDRGRDEQYF.

This clonotype was counted only a few times. V and J are TRBV18 and TRBJ2-5, with D possibly matching TRBD2 (7 bases). CDR3 length equals 15 residues. With 4 bases removed from V and 4 bases from J, the gap between germline ends came to 16 bases. Germline V CDR1 and CDR2: KGHSH, LQKENI. CDR3 protein: CASSQPSGGGETQYF. For the CDR3, the DNA is TGTGCCAGCTCACAACCTAGCGGAGGGGGAGAGACCCAGTACTTC.

There are a few counts of this clonotype. The CDR3, as DNA: TGTGCCAGCAGGATAGCGGGAGTAGGCATTCAGTACTTC. Translating gives CASRIAGVGIQYF. The chain combines TRBV27 with TRBJ2-4; 9 nucleotides line up with TRBD2. The CDR3 length is 13 residues. V trimming: 6 bases; J trimming: 9 bases; junction bases outside the gene matches: 6. Germline CDR1 MNHEY, CDR2 SMNVEV (reference sequence).

This clonotype has a handful of counts. The CDR3 bases are TGCAGTGCTAGTTTGCGGGGGGGCCGGGATGAGCAGTTCTTC. It is translated as CSASLRGGRDEQFF. The chain uses TRBV20-1 and TRBJ2-1; 9 bases agree with TRBD2. This CDR3 region has 14 residues. Germline CDR1 and CDR2: DFQATT and SNEGSKA (reference sequence). V lost 3 bases and J lost 8; bases outside the gene matches: 8.

The chain carries TRBV19 and TRBJ2-7, with TRBD2 identical over 8 bases. V shed 0 bases, J shed 6 bases, and the junction held 4 bases outside the gene matches. The CDR3 loop spans 14 amino acids. Looked up from germline, CDR1 is LNHDA and CDR2 is SQIVND (reference sequence). CDR3 protein: CASSIEGLDSEQYF. The CDR3 DNA reads TGTGCCAGTAGTATAGAGGGACTAGACAGCGAGCAGTACTTC.

This clonotype was recorded a few times. V gene TRBV7-3 combines with J gene TRBJ2-1, with D uncertain. CDR3 length: 13 residues. Trimming took 2 bases from V and 10 from J, leaving 12 bases between them. Germline lookup yields CDR1 SGHTA and CDR2 FQGTGA. In DNA, the CDR3 is TGTGCCAGCAGCTTATATGAGATGGGCGAGCAGTTCTTC. This codes for CASSLYEMGEQFF.

Concerning this clonotype itself: At one end, the junction sequence differs from germline, possibly due to a read error. The chain uses TRBV7-8 and TRBJ2-2; 14 bases are shared with TRBD2. CDR1 SGHVS and CDR2 FQNEAQ come from the germline V gene. This CDR3 region has 18 residues. The CDR3 sequence: CSIRLGLAGGRNTGEMFF. The CDR3 DNA reads as TGTTCCATCAGATTAGGACTAGCGGGGGGACGGAACACCGGGGAGATGTTTTTT.

In its sample, this clonotype was seen a few times. V gene TRBV12-3 or TRBV12-4 combines with J gene TRBJ2-7; a weak D match, TRBD2 (6 bases). This CDR3 is built from 16 residues. V lost 6 bases, J lost 1 base, and 19 bases lay in between. CDR3 amino acids: CASSLSTSGGSYEQYF. CDR3 DNA sequence: TGTGCCAGCAGCCTTTCAACGTCCGGGGGATCCTACGAGCAGTACTTC.

This chain connects TRBV6-1 to TRBJ2-5; TRBD1 agrees at 8 bases. CDR3 length equals 15 residues. With 2 bases clipped from V and 5 bases from J, the junction kept 7 bases outside the gene matches. The germline V gene has CDR1 MNHNS and CDR2 SASEGT. The CDR3 bases are TGTGCCAGCAGTGAACGGGCAGGGGGCGAGGAGACCCAGTACTTC. This sequence encodes CASSERAGGEETQYF.

This clonotype has at least ten counts. This sequence joins TRBV7-8 and TRBJ2-5; maybe TRBD1 (7 bases). With 3 bases removed from V and 3 bases from J, the gap between germline ends came to 20 bases. The CDR3 extends over 17 amino acids. Germline-derived CDR1 and CDR2 are SGHVS and FQNEAQ. The CDR3 region has the DNA TGTGCCAGCAGCTTTCGGCAGGGGGGCCCCGTAAAAGAGACCCAGTACTTC. Translated: CASSFRQGGPVKETQYF.

This clonotype has at least ten counts. The chain couples TRBV28 to TRBJ1-1, with D unresolved. Trimming took 8 bases from V and 0 from J, leaving 7 bases between them. Germline loops: CDR1 MDHEN, CDR2 SYDVKM. This CDR3 contains 12 residues. This chain's CDR3 is CASRRMNTEAFF. The CDR3 nucleotides read TGTGCCAGCCGGCGGATGAACACTGAAGCTTTCTTT.

The chain uses TRBV6-2 or TRBV6-3 and TRBJ1-1, with a weak D call TRBD1 (5 bases). V was shortened by 1 base and J by 1 base, with 13 bases between the two germline ends. Germline V lookup: CDR1 MNHEY, CDR2 SVGEGT. The CDR3 sequence is 16 residues long. The CDR3 DNA reads TGTGCCAGCAGTTACTGGACGGGGCGGTCGAACACTGAAGCTTTCTTT. It is translated as CASSYWTGRSNTEAFF.

The chain is built from TRBV20-1 and TRBJ2-3; D is uncertain. Germline CDR1 is DFQATT and CDR2 is SNEGSKA (reference sequence). The CDR3 runs 12 residues. Trimming pared 4 bases from V and 5 bases from J, leaving 10 bases between. The CDR3 sequence: CSAKEVLDTQYF. DNA of the CDR3: TGCAGTGCTAAAGAGGTCCTAGATACGCAGTATTTT.

The chain couples TRBV28 to TRBJ1-1; D is perhaps TRBD1 (5 bases). The V and J ends lost 9 bases and 4 bases respectively, with 15 bases between them. Per the germline V gene, CDR1 is MDHEN and CDR2 is SYDVKM. The CDR3 runs 13 residues. CDR3 nucleotides: TGTGCCAGTAGAAAGCAGGGATTCACTGAAGCTTTCTTT. Translated, it gives CASRKQGFTEAFF. The variable domain in full, with the rest retrieved from reference TRBV28 and TRBJ1-1, is DVKVTQSSRYLVKRTGEKVFLECVQDMDHENMFWYRQDPGLGLRLIYFSYDVKMKEKGDIPEGYSVSREKKERFSLILESASTNQTSMYLCASRKQGFTEAFFGQGTRLTVV.

This clonotype was recorded many times. J is TRBJ2-6 and V is TRBV7-2, with D unclear. V lost 3 bases and J 0 bases, leaving 6 bases between the germline ends. The CDR3 runs 15 residues. Per the germline V gene, CDR1 is SGHTA and CDR2 is FQGNSA. CDR3 region: CASSFSSSGANVLTF. The CDR3 coding sequence is TGTGCCAGCAGCTTTTCTAGCTCTGGGGCCAACGTCCTGACTTTC. Complete variable domain (other parts from reference TRBV7-2 and TRBJ2-6): GAGVSQSPSNKVTEKGKDVELRCDPISGHTALYWYRQSLGQGLEFLIYFQGNSAPDKSGLPSDRFSAERTGGSVSTLTIQRTQQEDSAVYLCASSFSSSGANVLTFGAGSRLTVL.

This clonotype was observed a few times. The chain links TRBV2 to TRBJ2-7, with a possible D match to TRBD2 (5 bases). Trimming shortened V by 8 bases and J by 4 bases, and 15 bases separated the two germline ends. This CDR3 is built from 13 residues. Germline lookup yields CDR1 SNHLY and CDR2 FYNNEI. Here the CDR3 DNA reads TGTGCCAGCGTTTCAAGGGAGAGGTACGAGCAGTACTTC. This sequence encodes CASVSRERYEQYF. Based on the CDR3 plus reference TRBV2 and TRBJ2-7, the full variable domain is EPEVTQTPSHQVTQMGQEVILRCVPISNHLYFYWYRQILGQKVEFLVSFYNNEISEKSEIFDDQFSVERPDGSNFTLKIRSTKLEDSAMYFCASVSRERYEQYFGPGTRLTVT.

The rearrangement joins TRBV19 to TRBJ2-2, with D possibly matching TRBD1 (5 bases). The CDR3 extends over 14 amino acids. V lost 4 bases to trimming and J lost 4 bases, with 10 bases between them. In germline, CDR1 is LNHDA, CDR2 SQIVND (reference sequence). The CDR3 protein is CASSKGRRTGELFF. CDR3 nucleotides: TGTGCCAGTAGTAAGGGGCGGCGCACCGGGGAGCTGTTTTTT.